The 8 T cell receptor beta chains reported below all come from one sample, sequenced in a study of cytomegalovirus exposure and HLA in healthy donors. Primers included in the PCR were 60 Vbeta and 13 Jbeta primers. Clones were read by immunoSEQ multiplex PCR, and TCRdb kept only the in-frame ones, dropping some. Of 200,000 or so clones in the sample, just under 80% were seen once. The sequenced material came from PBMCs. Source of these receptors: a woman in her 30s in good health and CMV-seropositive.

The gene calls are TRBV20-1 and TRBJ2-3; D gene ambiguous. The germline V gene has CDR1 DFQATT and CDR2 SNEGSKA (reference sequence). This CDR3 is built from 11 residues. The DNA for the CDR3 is TGCAGCCTCTCGAGCACAGATACGCAGTATTTT. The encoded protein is CSLSSTDTQYF.

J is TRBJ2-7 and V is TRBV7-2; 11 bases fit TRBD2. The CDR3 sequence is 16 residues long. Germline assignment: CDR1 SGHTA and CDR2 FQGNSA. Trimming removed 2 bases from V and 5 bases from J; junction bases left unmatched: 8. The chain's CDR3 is CASSLSSGGAGNEQYF. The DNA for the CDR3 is TGTGCCAGCAGCTTAAGTAGCGGGGGGGCAGGTAACGAGCAGTACTTC. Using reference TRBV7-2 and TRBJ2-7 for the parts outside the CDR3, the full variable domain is GAGVSQSPSNKVTEKGKDVELRCDPISGHTALYWYRQSLGQGLEFLIYFQGNSAPDKSGLPSDRFSAERTGGSVSTLTIQRTQQEDSAVYLCASSLSSGGAGNEQYFGPGTRLTVT.

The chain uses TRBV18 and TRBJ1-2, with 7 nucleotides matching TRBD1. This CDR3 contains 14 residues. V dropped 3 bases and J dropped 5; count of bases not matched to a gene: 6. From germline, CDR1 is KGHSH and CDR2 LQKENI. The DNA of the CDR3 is TGTGCCAGCTCACCGGGACAGAGTCTTTATGGCTACACCTTC. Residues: CASSPGQSLYGYTF. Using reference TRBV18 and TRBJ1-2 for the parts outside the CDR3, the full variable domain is NAGVMQNPRHLVRRRGQEARLRCSPMKGHSHVYWYRQLPEEGLKFMVYLQKENIIDESGMPKERFSAEFPKEGPSILRIQQVVRGDSAAYFCASSPGQSLYGYTFGSGTRLTVV.

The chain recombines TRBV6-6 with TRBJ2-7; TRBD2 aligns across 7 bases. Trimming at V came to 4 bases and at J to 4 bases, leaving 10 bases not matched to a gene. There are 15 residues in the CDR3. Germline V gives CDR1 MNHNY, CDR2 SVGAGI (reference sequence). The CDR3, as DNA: TGTGCCAGCAGTTCCCCCAGGACCGGGGGGTACGAGCAGTACTTC. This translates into CASSSPRTGGYEQYF.

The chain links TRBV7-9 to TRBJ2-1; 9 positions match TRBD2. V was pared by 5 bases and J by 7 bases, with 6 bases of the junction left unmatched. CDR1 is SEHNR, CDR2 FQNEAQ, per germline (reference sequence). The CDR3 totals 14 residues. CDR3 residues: CASSPLAGANEQFF. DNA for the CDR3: TGTGCCAGCAGCCCCTTAGCGGGGGCGAATGAGCAGTTCTTC.

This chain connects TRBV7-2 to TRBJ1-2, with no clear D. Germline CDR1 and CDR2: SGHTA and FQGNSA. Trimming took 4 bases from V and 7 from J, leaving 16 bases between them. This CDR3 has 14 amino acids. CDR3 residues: CASSSASPSPGYTF. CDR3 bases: TGTGCCAGCAGCTCCGCGTCCCCATCCCCTGGCTACACCTTC.

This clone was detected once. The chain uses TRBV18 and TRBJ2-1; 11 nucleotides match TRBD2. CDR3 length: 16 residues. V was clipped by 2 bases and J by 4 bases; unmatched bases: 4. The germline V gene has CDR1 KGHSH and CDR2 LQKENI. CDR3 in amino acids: CASSPRLAGPYNEQFF. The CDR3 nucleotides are TGTGCCAGCTCACCAAGACTAGCGGGACCATACAATGAGCAGTTCTTC.

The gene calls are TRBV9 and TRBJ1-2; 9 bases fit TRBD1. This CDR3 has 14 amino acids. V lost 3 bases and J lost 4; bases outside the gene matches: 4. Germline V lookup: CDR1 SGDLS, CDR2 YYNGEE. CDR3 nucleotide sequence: TGTGCCAGCAGCGATGGACAGGGGATCTATGGCTACACCTTC. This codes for CASSDGQGIYGYTF. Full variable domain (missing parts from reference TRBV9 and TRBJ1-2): DSGVTQTPKHLITATGQRVTLRCSPRSGDLSVYWYQQSLDQGLQFLIQYYNGEERAKGNILERFSAQQFPDLHSELNLSSLELGDSALYFCASSDGQGIYGYTFGSGTRLTVV.